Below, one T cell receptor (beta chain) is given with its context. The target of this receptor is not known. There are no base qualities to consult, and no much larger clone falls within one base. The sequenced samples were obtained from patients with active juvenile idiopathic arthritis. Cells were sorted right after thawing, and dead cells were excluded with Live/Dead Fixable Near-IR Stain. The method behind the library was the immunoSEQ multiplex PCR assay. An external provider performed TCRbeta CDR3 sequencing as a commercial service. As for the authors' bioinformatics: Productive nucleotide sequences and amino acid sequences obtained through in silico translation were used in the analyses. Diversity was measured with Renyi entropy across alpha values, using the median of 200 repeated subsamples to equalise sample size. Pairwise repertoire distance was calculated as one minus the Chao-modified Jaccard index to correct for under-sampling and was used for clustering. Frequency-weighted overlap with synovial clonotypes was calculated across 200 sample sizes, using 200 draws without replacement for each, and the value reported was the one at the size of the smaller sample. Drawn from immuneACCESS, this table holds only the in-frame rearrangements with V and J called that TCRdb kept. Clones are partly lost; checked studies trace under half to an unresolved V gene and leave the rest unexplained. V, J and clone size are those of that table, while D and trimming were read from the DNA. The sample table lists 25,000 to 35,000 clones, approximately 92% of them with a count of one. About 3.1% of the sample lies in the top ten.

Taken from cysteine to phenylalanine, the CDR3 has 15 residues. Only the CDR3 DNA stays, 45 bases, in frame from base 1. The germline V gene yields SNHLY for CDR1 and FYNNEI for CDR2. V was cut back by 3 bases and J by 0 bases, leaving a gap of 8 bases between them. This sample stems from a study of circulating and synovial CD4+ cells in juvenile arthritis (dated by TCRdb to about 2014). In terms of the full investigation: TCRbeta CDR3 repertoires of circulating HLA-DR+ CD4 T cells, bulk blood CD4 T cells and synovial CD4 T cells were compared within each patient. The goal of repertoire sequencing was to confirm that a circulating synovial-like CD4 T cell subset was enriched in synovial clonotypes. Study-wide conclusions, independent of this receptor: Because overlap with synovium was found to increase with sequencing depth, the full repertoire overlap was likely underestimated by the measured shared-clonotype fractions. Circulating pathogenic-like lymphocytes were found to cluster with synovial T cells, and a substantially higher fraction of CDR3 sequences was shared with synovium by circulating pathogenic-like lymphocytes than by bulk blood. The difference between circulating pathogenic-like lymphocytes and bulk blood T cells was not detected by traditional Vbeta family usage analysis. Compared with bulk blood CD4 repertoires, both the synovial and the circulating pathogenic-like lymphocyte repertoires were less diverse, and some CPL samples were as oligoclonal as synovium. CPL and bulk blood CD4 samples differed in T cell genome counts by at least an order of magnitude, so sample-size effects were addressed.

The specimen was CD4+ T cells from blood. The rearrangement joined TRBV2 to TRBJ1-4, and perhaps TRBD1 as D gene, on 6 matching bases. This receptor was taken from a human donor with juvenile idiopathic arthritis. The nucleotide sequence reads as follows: TGTGCCAGCAGTGACCAGGGGACAACTAATGAAAAACTGTTTTTT. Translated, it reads CASSDQGTTNEKLFF.